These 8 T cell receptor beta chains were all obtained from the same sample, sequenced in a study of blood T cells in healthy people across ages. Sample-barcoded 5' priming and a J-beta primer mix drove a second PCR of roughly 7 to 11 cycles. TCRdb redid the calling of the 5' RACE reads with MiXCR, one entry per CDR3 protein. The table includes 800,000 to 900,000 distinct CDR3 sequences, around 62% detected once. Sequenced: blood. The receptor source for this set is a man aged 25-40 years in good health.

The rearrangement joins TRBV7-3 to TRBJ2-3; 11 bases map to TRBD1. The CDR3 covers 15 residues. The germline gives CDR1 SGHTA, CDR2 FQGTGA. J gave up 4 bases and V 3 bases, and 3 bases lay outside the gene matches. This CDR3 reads CASSLGQGVSDTQYF. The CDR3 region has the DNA TGTGCCAGCAGCTTGGGACAGGGGGTCTCAGATACGCAGTATTTT. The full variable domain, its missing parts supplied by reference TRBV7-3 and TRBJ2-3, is GAGVSQTPSNKVTEKGKYVELRCDPISGHTALYWYRQSLGQGPEFLIYFQGTGAADDSGLPNDRFFAVRPEGSVSTLKIQRTERGDSAVYLCASSLGQGVSDTQYFGPGTRLTVL.

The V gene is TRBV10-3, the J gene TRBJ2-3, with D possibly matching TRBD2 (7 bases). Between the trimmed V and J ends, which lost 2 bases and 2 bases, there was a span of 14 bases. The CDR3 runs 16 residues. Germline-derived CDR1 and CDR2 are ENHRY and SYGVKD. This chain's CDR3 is CAISEAGAPPTDTQYF. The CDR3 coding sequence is TGTGCCATCAGTGAGGCGGGGGCCCCTCCCACAGATACGCAGTATTTT.

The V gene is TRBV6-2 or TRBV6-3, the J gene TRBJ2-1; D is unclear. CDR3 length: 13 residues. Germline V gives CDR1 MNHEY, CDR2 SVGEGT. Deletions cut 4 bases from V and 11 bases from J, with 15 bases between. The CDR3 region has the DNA TGTGCCAGCAGTTCCTACAACGTCCAAAAGCAGTTCTTC. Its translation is CASSSYNVQKQFF.

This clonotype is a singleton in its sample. The CDR3 DNA reads as TGTGCCAGCGGTCCGGGTTACGAGCAGTACTTC. It yields the protein CASGPGYEQYF. The V and J genes are TRBV12-3 or TRBV12-4 and TRBJ2-5; D is unclear. TRBJ2-7 explains the end of the DNA better; the J call may be wrong. This CDR3 is 11 amino acids long.

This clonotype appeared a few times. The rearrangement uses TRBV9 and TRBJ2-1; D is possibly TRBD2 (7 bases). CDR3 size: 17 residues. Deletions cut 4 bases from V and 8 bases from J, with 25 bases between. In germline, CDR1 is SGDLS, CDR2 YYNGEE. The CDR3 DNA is TGTGCCAGCAGCCCCCATATAGGAGGGGGGGGGCTGGATGAGCAGTTCTTC. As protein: CASSPHIGGGGLDEQFF.

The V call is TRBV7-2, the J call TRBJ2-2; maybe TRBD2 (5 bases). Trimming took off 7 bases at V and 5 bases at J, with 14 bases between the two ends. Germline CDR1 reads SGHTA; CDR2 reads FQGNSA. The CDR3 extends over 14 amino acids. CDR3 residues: CASKLGGGTGELFF. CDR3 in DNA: TGTGCCAGCAAATTAGGAGGCGGAACCGGGGAGCTGTTTTTT.

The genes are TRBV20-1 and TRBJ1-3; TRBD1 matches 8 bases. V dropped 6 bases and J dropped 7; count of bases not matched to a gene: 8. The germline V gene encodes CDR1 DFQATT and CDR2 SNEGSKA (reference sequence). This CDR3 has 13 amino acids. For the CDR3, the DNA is TGCAGTGCGTGGACAGGGAGGGACAACACCATATATTTT. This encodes CSAWTGRDNTIYF.

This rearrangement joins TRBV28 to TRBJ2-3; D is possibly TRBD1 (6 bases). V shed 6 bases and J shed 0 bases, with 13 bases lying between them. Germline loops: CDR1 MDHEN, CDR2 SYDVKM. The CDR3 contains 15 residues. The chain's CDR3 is CASSDRPSSTDTQYF. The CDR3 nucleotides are TGTGCCAGCAGCGACAGGCCTTCGAGCACAGATACGCAGTATTTT.